The entry below describes one TCR beta chain. Its antigen is currently not known. Base qualities are not at hand, and no much larger clone is one base apart. This sample also contains other DNA sequences that code for the same CDR3. Healthy HIV-negative adults with no recently reported acute infections or vaccinations were included as donors. All donors were Caucasian adults living in Nashville, Tennessee, USA. CD4+ T cells were enriched through magnetic negative selection, after which naive cells were positively selected on CD45RA and the remaining negative fraction served as the memory subset. Blood was collected by leukapheresis, and PBMCs were isolated by Ficoll-Histopaque density gradient centrifugation and then cryopreserved in liquid nitrogen vapor phase. Analytical flow cytometry was used to check the purity and quantity of each magnetically sorted T cell population. From each sorted fraction, genomic DNA was isolated and quantified by UV absorbance on a Nanodrop 2000c.

V was cut back by 1 base and J by 5 bases, leaving a gap of 8 bases between them. Inclusive of the bounding cysteine and phenylalanine, the CDR3 is 13 residues long. The only DNA kept is the CDR3, 39 bases in frame from the first base. The germline V gene (reference sequence) yields MNHEY for CDR1 and SMNVEV for CDR2. This sample stems from a study of shared clonotypes between healthy human individuals (dated by TCRdb to the early 2020s). Context from the whole study: A few men and two women, aged 18 to 49 years, made up the cohort. For each donor, three plates each were used for CD4 naive and CD4 memory, two plates were used for CD8 naive, and one plate was used for CD8 memory. To estimate repertoire size and how much clonotype sharing occurs between individuals, the study deeply sequenced the blood TCR repertoires of five healthy adults. Each donor's leukapheresis produced roughly between roughly 0.94 and 9.5 billion PBMCs. Different laboratories and diverse techniques were used to prepare libraries and sequence TCR repertoires, to increase sequencing depth and limit assay-specific biases. What the research found in general, with its limitations: Based on pairwise subsampling, the degree of clonotype sharing among donors was expected to be affected by sequencing depth. Higher generation probabilities were observed for clonotypes shared by all four sorted-subset donors than for non-shared clonotypes. Sampling was limited to blood, and TCR repertoires in tissue likely differ from TCR repertoires in blood. Naive subsets generally had larger estimated clonotype richness than memory subsets. About 5% of naive CD4, roughly 3.5% of naive CD8, around 2.3% of memory CD4, and roughly 0.4% of memory CD8 clonotypes were shared across a few donors. Rarefaction of sorted-subset datasets indicated incomplete sequencing despite the large sequencing depth. Because the study included a small number of donors, the genetic and exposure-history diversity represented was limited.

TCR CDR3 regions were amplified from genomic DNA by multiplex PCR using the deep immunoSEQ assay. Genomic DNA extracted from each cell subset was distributed evenly over all wells of several immunoSEQ 96-well plates, and each plate served as one replicate. For sorted subsets, each replicate PCR was loaded with 150 to 250 ng genomic DNA, equivalent to roughly 30,000 T cell genomes. Purified libraries were measured with a Qubit 3.0 fluorometer, size-checked on a Bioanalyzer 2100, and measured again with the KAPA Library Quantification kit. Every immunoSEQ 96-well plate was sequenced on a separate single-read 150-cycle Illumina NextSeq 550 flow cell. In the source study's methods: Because the immunoSEQ output included only junctional sequences and no quality scores, the filtering could not be the same as the filtering used for full-length reads. Sequences were annotated with PyIR, a Python wrapper for IgBLAST v1.9, and V/J genes and CDR3 were assigned using IMGT germline references. Any read was removed if the V/J assignment was weak (E-value above 1e-6), the CDR3 was missing, or the read contained stop codons, out-of-frame junctions, or ambiguous translated residues. V3J clonotypes were defined by identical inferred V gene, J gene, and CDR3 amino acid sequence. Percentage overlap between repertoires was computed as shared unique clonotypes divided by the size of the smaller repertoire. Repertoire richness was assessed with RTK rarefaction, the Chao1 estimator, and Recon v2.1 estimates of unobserved clonotypes. Generation probabilities were computed with OLGA for all TCRbeta clonotypes obtained by the gDNA method from several donors. As stored in TCRdb, this immuneACCESS dataset retains in-frame rearrangements with V and J assigned. A fraction of the clones does not appear; measured against another copy, unresolved V genes explain less than half of the discrepancy, and the remainder lacks a known reason. Clone size and the V and J calls come from that table; the DNA yielded D and trimming. Present in this sample are under 2,500,000 clones, under 97% of which were seen just once. 0.1% to 0.15% of the sample comes from the top ten.

Material for sequencing was naive CD4+ T cells sorted from blood. This sample's cell subset or site label indicates: CD45RA+ positively selected. The sequence is built from TRBV27 and TRBJ1-1; TRBD1 is perhaps the D gene, given 5 matching bases. This receptor was taken from a man younger than 30 in good health. The nucleotides are TGTGCCAGCAGTTTATTGGGGGGTACTGAAGCTTTCTTT. Translated, it gives CASSLLGGTEAFF.